This T cell receptor (delta chain) was identified in a study of Vδ1+ human thymocytes. General study findings and limits: Thymic TRG and TRD repertoires appeared highly polyclonal, with Gaussian CDR3 length distributions. About 20% of thymic delta-chain sequences were Vdelta2, with few Vdelta3, unlike blood Vdelta1+ controls. The authors advised highly purified populations and single-cell validation.

Details on this clone: Its matching antigen is unknown.

RNA was extracted from the cells and then reverse transcribed. CDR3 amplicons came from multiplex PCR with pooled V-gene forward and constant-region reverse primers. TCRdb processed the multiplex PCR reads again with the CATT caller. The sample consists of under 80,000 delta-chain clones, 30% to 45% of them appearing once. Germline values: CDR1 TSWWSYY, CDR2 QGS. This CDR3 spans 17 amino acids. V lost 4 bases to trimming and J lost 9 bases, with 27 bases between them. The sample comprised Vdelta1+ gamma-delta thymocytes from the thymus. Subset denoted: FACS-sorted CD3+ TCRalphabeta- TCRVdelta1+ TCRVdelta2- thymocytes. V usage is TRDV1 and J usage is TRDJ1; D gene unclear. The TCR comes from a boy under three years old who had congenital heart surgery. CDR3 sequence (DNA): TGTGCTCTTGGGGGCAGGGCCTATATTACTGCGACGAACCAACTCATCTTT. The encoded protein is CALGGRAYITATNQLIF.